This T cell receptor beta chain came from a study of CD8 T cells in ankylosing spondylitis. Overall study results and limits: Researchers report that disease-linked clones proved CD8+ and relatively rare in peripheral blood. The study looked at matched synovial fluid samples from ankylosing spondylitis patients. Disease-linked clones were reported to be significantly enriched there. Seven or eight highly homologous variants made up a TCR beta motif, and this motif appeared characteristic of ankylosing spondylitis blood.

Looked up from germline, CDR1 is SGHTA and CDR2 is FQGNSA. Trimming pared 4 bases from V and 9 bases from J, leaving 16 bases between. There are 13 residues in the CDR3. A word on this clonotype: Its specificity is not known.

Preparation of TCR beta libraries was done by quantitative 5'-RACE with molecular barcodes. TCRdb re-called the 5' RACE reads through MiXCR, storing one row per CDR3 protein. The repertoire holds approximately 400,000 distinct CDR3 sequences, with more than 15% as singletons. The TCR comes from a male donor with ankylosing spondylitis. Sequenced input: blood, either unsorted or a sorted T cell fraction (not recorded which). This chain uses TRBV7-2 with TRBJ2-7, with D hard to call. CDR3 region: CASSSSHRLGQYF. The CDR3 DNA reads as TGTGCCAGCAGCTCCTCACACCGTTTGGGGCAGTACTTC. Together with reference TRBV7-2 and TRBJ2-7, the CDR3 gives the full variable domain: GAGVSQSPSNKVTEKGKDVELRCDPISGHTALYWYRQSLGQGLEFLIYFQGNSAPDKSGLPSDRFSAERTGGSVSTLTIQRTQQEDSAVYLCASSSSHRLGQYFGPGTRLTVT.